The sequence of this T cell receptor (beta chain) was determined in a study of response to subunit inactivated influenza vaccine. The germline V and J ends were trimmed by 6 bases and 1 base, with 9 bases remaining between them. Germline values: CDR1 ENHRY, CDR2 SYGVKD. CDR3 length equals 13 residues. This clonotype was counted a few times. Its cognate antigen is unknown. Study-wide findings and caveats: Authors suggested few new T cells are recruited by each seasonal influenza vaccination.

TCRdb reanalysed the RT-PCR reads using MiXCR and keeps one entry per CDR3 protein. The table has 860,000 or so distinct CDR3 sequences, 21% seen once. Material: PBMCs from blood, obtained roughly 5 days after vaccination. The chain couples TRBV10-3 to TRBJ2-5, with no clear D. This TCR was recovered from a man aged 50 to 59 who received an inactivated influenza vaccine. The CDR3 spells CAISKESQETQYF. The CDR3 DNA reads as TGTGCCATCAGCAAAGAAAGCCAAGAGACCCAGTACTTC.